This T cell receptor (beta chain) was retrieved from a study of blood T cell repertoires in COVID-19. Across the whole study: The United States, Italy and Spain were the sources of the acute and convalescent COVID-19 samples. Sources were T cells, B-cell-depleted T cells, or PBMCs; the material itself was cDNA or gDNA.

This clone was seen once. Original processing notes: How many nucleated cells were present was estimated from reference gene primer amplification. Measured with immunoSEQ multiplex PCR; TCRdb has only the in-frame clones, and not every one. The D gene and trimming were derived from the DNA, and the V and J assignments and clone size from that table. The sample shows about 170,000 clones, about nine tenths of them seen only once. The receptor comes from a man aged 65 to 85 with acute or convalescent COVID-19. The material sequenced was peripheral blood.

The CDR3, as DNA: TGTGCCAGCAGCTTAGTAGGGGGACTAGCGGACAATGAGCAGTTCTTC. Translation: CASSLVGGLADNEQFF. The chain carries TRBV7-2 and TRBJ2-1, with 11 bases aligning to TRBD2. The CDR3 has 16 residues. V shed 1 base, J shed 5 bases, and the junction held 4 bases outside the gene matches. The germline CDR1 and CDR2 sequences are SGHTA and FQGNSA.